The rows below give T cell receptor beta chains drawn from one sample of a study of control samples from healthy donors and cancer patients. The table came from immunoSEQ multiplex PCR; TCRdb's copy has only in-frame clones and leaves some out. This sample carries tens of thousands of clones, about 88% of them seen once, and the ten largest clones take approximately 15%. Sequenced material: blood. These receptors were taken from a woman between 70 and 85 years old in good health. Each CDR3 is given with its conserved first and last residue. A D gene is named only where the DNA matches it firmly. Expanded clones get a size class; other rows say once, few or many, or leave the size out.

size	J	V	D	CDR3	DNA
NA	TRBJ2-3	TRBV3-1/TRBV3-2	TRBD2	CASSPLAGASTDTQYF	TGTGCCAGCAGCCCGTTAGCGGGAGCTAGCACAGATACGCAGTATTTT
NA	TRBJ2-7	TRBV21-1	NA	CASSKAQGTYEQYF	TGTGCCAGCAGCAAAGCCCAGGGTACCTACGAGCAGTACTTC
NA	TRBJ1-6	TRBV19	NA	CASRAGQGNSPLHF	TGTGCCAGTAGGGCCGGCCAGGGAAATTCACCCCTCCACTTT
NA	TRBJ1-5	TRBV5-1	NA	CASSLGAGDQPQHF	TGCGCCAGCAGCTTGGGAGCTGGGGACCAGCCCCAGCATTTT
once	TRBJ1-1	TRBV18	TRBD1	CASSPPGQGAHTEAFF	TGTGCCAGCTCACCACCGGGACAGGGGGCACACACTGAAGCTTTCTTT
once	TRBJ1-2	TRBV15	NA	CATSRDFRVIDGYTF	TGTGCCACCAGCAGAGATTTTAGGGTAATCGATGGCTACACCTTC
NA	TRBJ2-7	TRBV15	TRBD2	CATSRDPSGGVRNEQYF	TGTGCCACCAGCAGAGACCCTAGCGGGGGGGTTAGAAACGAGCAGTACTTC
NA	TRBJ1-5	TRBV5-5	TRBD1	CASSPGQGIGNQPQHF	TGTGCCAGCAGCCCGGGACAGGGGATTGGGAATCAGCCCCAGCATTTT
NA	TRBJ2-1	TRBV24-1	NA	CLKGPAEQFF	TGCCTTAAGGGACCAGCGGAGCAGTTCTTC
few	TRBJ1-5	TRBV19	NA	CASGEGGLRQPQHF	TGTGCCAGCGGGGAGGGGGGGTTACGCCAGCCCCAGCATTTT
NA	TRBJ1-2	TRBV5-1	NA	CASSTDRGDGYTF	TGCGCCAGCAGCACGGACAGAGGGGATGGCTACACCTTC
NA	TRBJ1-5	TRBV28	NA	CASSSHQPQHF	TGTGCCAGCAGTTCCCATCAGCCCCAGCATTTT
NA	TRBJ1-2	TRBV25-1	NA	CASSELAHRGYTF	TGTGCCAGCAGTGAACTGGCTCATCGGGGCTACACCTTC
NA	TRBJ1-6	TRBV5-1	NA	CASSLGQDNSPLHF	TGCGCCAGCAGCTTGGGGCAGGATAATTCACCCCTCCACTTT
NA	TRBJ1-1	TRBV7-3	NA	CASSSGTNTEAFF	TGTGCCAGCAGCTCAGGGACGAACACTGAAGCTTTCTTT
NA	TRBJ1-2	TRBV29-1	NA	CSAFLLPSYGYTF	TGCAGCGCCTTCCTGCTCCCGAGCTATGGCTACACCTTC
NA	TRBJ2-3	TRBV5-4	TRBD2	CASSLVGGARDTQYF	TGTGCCAGCAGCTTGGTCGGGGGGGCAAGAGATACGCAGTATTTT
NA	TRBJ2-2	TRBV19	NA	CASSIDRDTGELFF	TGTGCCAGTAGTATAGACAGGGACACCGGGGAGCTGTTTTTT
NA	TRBJ1-3	TRBV11-3	NA	CASSLDVSGNTIYF	TGTGCCAGCAGCTTAGATGTATCTGGAAACACCATATATTTT